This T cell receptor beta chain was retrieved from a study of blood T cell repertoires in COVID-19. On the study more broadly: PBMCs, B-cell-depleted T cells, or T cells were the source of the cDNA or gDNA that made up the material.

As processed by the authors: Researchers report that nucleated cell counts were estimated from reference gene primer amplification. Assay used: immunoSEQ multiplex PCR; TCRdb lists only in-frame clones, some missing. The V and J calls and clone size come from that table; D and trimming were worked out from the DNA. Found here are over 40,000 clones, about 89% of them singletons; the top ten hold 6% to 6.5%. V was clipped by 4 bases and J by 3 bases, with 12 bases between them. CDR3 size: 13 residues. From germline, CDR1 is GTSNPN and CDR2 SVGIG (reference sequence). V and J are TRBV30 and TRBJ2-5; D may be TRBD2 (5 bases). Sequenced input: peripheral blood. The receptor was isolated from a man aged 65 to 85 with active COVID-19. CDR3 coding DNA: TGTGCCTGGAACCCTGACTACAAAGAGACCCAGTACTTC. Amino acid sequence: CAWNPDYKETQYF. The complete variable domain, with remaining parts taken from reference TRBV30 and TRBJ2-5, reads SQTIHQWPATLVQPVGSPLSLECTVEGTSNPNLYWYRQAAGRGLQLLFYSVGIGQISSEVPQNLSASRPQDRQFILSSKKLLLSDSGFYLCAWNPDYKETQYFGPGTRLLVL.